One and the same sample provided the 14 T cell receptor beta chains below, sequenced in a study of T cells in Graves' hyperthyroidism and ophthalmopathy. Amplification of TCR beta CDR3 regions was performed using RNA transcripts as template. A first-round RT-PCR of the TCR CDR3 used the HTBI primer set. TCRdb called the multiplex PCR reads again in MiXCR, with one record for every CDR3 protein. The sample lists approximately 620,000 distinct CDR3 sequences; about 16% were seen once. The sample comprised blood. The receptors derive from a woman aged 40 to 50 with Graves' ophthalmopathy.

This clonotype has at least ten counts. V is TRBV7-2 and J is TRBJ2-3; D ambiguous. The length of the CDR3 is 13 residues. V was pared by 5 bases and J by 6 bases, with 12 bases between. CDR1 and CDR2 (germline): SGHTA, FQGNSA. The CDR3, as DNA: TGTGCCAGCAGCCGACCCCCGGCTGATACGCAGTATTTT. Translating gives CASSRPPADTQYF.

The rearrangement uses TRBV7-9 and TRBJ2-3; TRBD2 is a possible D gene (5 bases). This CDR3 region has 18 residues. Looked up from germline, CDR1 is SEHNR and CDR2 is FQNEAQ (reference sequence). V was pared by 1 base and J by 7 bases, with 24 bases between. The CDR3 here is CASSLVRGSSPYVHTQYF. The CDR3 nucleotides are TGTGCCAGCAGCTTAGTGAGAGGGAGCTCCCCCTACGTTCATACGCAGTATTTT.

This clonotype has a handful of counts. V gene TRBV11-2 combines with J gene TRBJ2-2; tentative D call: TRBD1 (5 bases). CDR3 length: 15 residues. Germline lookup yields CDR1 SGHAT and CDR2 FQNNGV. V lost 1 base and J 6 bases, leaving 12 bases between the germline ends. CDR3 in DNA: TGTGCCAGCAGCTTAGTCTCAGGGCTCGCCGGGGAGCTGTTTTTT. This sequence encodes CASSLVSGLAGELFF.

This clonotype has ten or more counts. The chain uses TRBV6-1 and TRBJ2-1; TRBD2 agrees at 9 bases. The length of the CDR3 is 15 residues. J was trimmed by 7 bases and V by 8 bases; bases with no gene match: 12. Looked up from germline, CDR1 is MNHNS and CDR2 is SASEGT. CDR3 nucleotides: TGTGCCAGCTCTCGAGGGGCGGGGGGGGCTAATGAGCAGTTCTTC. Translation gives CASSRGAGGANEQFF.

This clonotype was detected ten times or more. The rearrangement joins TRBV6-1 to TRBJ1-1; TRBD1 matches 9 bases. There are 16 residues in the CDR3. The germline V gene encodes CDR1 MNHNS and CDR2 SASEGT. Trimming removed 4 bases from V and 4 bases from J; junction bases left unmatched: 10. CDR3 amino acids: CASSGGQGDLSTEAFF. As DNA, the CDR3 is TGTGCCAGCAGTGGGGGACAGGGCGATCTGAGCACTGAAGCTTTCTTT.

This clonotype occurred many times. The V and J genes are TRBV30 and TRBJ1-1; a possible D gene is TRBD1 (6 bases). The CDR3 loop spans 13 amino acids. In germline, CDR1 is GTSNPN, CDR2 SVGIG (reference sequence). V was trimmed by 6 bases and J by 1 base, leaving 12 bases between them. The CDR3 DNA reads TGTGCCTGCACAGGGCTTGGGAACACTGAAGCTTTCTTT. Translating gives CACTGLGNTEAFF.

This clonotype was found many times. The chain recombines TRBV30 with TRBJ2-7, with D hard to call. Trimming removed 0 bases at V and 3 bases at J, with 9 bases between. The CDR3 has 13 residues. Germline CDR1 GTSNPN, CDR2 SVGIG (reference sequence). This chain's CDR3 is CAWSVYSLYEQYF. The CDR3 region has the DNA TGTGCCTGGAGTGTATACAGCCTCTACGAGCAGTACTTC.

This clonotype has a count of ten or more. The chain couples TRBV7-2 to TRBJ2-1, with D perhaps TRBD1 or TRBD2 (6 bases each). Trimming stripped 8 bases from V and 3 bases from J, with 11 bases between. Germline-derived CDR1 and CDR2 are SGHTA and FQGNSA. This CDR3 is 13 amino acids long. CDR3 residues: CASAGQGYNEQFF. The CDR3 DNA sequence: TGTGCCAGCGCGGGACAAGGCTACAATGAGCAGTTCTTC.

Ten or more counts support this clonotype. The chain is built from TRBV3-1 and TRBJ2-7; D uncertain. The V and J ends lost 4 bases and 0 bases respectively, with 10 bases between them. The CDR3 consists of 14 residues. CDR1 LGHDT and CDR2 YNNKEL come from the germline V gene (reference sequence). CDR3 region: CASSLEEFSYEQYF. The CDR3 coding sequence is TGTGCCAGCAGCCTAGAAGAGTTCTCCTACGAGCAGTACTTC.

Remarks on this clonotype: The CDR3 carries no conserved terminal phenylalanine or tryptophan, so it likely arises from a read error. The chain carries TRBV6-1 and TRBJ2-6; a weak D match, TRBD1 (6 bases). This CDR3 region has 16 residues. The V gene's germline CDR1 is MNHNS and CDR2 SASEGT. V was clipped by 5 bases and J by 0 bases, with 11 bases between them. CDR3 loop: CASSRRGGSGANVLTL. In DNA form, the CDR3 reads TGTGCCAGCAGTCGCCGAGGGGGCTCTGGGGCCAACGTCCTGACTCTC.

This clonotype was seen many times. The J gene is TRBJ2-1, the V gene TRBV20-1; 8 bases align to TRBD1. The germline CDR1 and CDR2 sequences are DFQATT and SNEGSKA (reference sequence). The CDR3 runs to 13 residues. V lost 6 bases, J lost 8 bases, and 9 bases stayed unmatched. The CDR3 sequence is CSAPGQGYDEQFF. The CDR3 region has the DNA TGCAGTGCCCCTGGACAGGGATACGATGAGCAGTTCTTC.

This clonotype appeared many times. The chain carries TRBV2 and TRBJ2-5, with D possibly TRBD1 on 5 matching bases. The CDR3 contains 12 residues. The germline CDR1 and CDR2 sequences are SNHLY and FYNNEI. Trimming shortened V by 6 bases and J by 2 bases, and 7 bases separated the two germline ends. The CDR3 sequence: CASRRTQETQYF. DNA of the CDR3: TGTGCCAGCAGAAGGACACAAGAGACCCAGTACTTC.

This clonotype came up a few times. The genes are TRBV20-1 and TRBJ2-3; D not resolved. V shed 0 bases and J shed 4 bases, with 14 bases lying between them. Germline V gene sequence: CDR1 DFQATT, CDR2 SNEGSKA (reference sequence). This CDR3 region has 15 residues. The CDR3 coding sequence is TGCAGTGCTAGAGATCTAGGCGGTGACGCAGATACGCAGTATTTT. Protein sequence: CSARDLGGDADTQYF.

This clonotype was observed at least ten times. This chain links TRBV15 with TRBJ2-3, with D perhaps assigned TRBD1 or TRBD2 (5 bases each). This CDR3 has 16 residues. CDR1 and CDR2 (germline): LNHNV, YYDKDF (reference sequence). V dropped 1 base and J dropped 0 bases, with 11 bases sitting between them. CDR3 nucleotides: TGTGCCACCAGCAGAGGAGGGGAGACTAGCACAGATACGCAGTATTTT. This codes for CATSRGGETSTDTQYF.